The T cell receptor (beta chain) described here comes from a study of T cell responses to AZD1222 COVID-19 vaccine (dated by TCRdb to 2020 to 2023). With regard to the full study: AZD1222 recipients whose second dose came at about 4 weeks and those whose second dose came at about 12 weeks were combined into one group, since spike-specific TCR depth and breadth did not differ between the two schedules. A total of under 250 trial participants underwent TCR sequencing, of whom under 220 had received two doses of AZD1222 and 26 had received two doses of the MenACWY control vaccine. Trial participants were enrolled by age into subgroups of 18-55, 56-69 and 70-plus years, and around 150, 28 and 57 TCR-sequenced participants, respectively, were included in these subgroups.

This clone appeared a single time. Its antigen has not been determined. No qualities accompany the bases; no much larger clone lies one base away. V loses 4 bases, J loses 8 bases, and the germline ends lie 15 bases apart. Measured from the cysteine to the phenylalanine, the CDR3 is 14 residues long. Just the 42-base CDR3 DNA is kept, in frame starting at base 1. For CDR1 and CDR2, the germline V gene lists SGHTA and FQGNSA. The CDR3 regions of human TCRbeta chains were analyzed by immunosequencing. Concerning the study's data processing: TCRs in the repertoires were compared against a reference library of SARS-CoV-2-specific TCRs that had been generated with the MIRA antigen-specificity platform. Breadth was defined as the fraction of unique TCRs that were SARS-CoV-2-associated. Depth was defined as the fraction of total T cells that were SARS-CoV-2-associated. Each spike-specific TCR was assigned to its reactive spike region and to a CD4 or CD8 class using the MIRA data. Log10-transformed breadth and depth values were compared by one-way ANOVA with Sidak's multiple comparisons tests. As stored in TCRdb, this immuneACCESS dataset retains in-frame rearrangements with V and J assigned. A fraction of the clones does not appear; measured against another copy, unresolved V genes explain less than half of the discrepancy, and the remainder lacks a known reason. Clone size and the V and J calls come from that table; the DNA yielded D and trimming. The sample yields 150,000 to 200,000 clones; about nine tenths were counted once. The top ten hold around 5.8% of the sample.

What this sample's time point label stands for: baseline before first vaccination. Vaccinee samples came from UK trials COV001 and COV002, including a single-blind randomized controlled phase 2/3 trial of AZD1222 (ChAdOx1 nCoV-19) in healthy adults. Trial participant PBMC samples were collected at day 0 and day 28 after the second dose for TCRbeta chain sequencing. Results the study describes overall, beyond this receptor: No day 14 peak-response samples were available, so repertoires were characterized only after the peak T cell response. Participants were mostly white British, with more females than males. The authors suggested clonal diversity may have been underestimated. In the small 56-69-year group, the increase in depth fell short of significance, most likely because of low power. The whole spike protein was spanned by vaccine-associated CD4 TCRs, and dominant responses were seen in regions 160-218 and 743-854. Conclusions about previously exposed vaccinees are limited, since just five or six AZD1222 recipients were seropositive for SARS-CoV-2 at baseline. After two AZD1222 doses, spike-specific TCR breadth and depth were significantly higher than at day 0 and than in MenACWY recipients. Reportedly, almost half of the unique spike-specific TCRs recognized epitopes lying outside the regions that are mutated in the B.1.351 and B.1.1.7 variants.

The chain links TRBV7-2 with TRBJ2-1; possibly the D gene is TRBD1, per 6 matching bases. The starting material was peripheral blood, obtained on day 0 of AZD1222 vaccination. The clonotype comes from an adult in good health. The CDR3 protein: CASSSLGARYEQFF. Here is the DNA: TGTGCCAGCAGCTCCCTGGGGGCCCGGTATGAGCAGTTCTTC. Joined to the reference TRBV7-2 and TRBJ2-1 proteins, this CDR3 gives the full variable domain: GAGVSQSPSNKVTEKGKDVELRCDPISGHTALYWYRQSLGQGLEFLIYFQGNSAPDKSGLPSDRFSAERTGGSVSTLTIQRTQQEDSAVYLCASSSLGARYEQFFGPGTRLTVL.